This T cell receptor beta chain was obtained from a study of blood T cells in healthy people across ages. Notes on the study in general: Per-million-T-cell TCR beta diversity fell roughly linearly with age. Not knowing donor CMV status may have confounded expanded clonotype changes.

The sample holds a few counts of this clonotype. Its antigen is as yet unknown. Germline V gene lookup returns CDR1 LGHNA and CDR2 YNFKEQ. The CDR3 contains 13 residues. V was cut by 5 bases and J by 4 bases, with 10 bases left in between. The use of a sample-barcoded 5' primer and a J-beta primer mix characterized a second PCR of roughly 6 to 12 cycles. Using its own MiXCR run on the 5' RACE reads, TCRdb lists one record per CDR3 protein. The data show 800,000 to 1,300,000 distinct CDR3 sequences, 20% to 25% seen once. The sample was also linked to a second study, of T cells of mothers and their children. That paper notes: The sample comes from fewer than 10 healthy Caucasian donors: mothers and children. Each 15 ul cDNA reaction used 1.5 ug RNA; all RNA was used.

The V and J genes are TRBV4-2 and TRBJ2-3; D perhaps matches TRBD2 (5 bases). The sample was blood. This receptor was taken from a girl aged 2 to 9 in good health. The CDR3 DNA is TGTGCCAGCAGCTCCCAGAGGGCAGATACGCAGTATTTT. Residues: CASSSQRADTQYF.